This TCR beta chain was identified during a study of T cells in Graves' hyperthyroidism and ophthalmopathy. The study's findings and limits: Blood also showed most of the thyroid clonotypes that were expanded above 0.001. Ophthalmopathy could be told apart from stable hyperthyroidism with a 13 V-J model.

Per germline, CDR1 LNHDA and CDR2 SQIVND (reference sequence). V lost 5 bases to trimming and J lost 2 bases; unmatched junction nucleotides: 2. This CDR3 is built from 15 residues. With regard to this clonotype: Its antigen is not identified.

TCR beta CDR3 regions were amplified from RNA transcripts. The HTBI primer set served for first-round RT-PCR of the TCR CDR3. MiXCR, applied by TCRdb to the multiplex PCR reads, yields one record per CDR3 protein. Here the sample spans 410,000 or so distinct CDR3 sequences, 14% to 15% being singletons. This TCR derives from a man between 18 and 35 years old with Graves' ophthalmopathy. Sequenced material: blood. V gene TRBV19 combines with J gene TRBJ2-2, with 10 bases fitting TRBD1. CDR3 DNA: TGTGCCAGTAGTCCGACAGGGGGCAACACCGGGGAGCTGTTTTTT. Protein product: CASSPTGGNTGELFF. Based on the CDR3 plus reference TRBV19 and TRBJ2-2, the full variable domain is DGGITQSPKYLFRKEGQNVTLSCEQNLNHDAMYWYRQDPGQGLRLIYYSQIVNDFQKGDIAEGYSVSREKKESFPLTVTSAQKNPTAFYLCASSPTGGNTGELFFGEGSRLTVL.